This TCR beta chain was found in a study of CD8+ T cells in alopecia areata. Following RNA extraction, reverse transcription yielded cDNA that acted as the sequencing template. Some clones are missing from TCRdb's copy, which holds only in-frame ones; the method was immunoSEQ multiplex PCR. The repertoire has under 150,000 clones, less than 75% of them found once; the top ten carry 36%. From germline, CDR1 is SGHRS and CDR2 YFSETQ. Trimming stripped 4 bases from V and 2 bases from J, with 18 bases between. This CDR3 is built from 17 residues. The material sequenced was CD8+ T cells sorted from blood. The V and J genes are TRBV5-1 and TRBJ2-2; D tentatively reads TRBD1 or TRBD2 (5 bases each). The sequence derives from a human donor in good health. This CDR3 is CASSHARGAVNTGELFF. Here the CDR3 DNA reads TGCGCCAGCAGCCACGCTCGAGGGGCTGTAAACACCGGGGAGCTGTTTTTT.